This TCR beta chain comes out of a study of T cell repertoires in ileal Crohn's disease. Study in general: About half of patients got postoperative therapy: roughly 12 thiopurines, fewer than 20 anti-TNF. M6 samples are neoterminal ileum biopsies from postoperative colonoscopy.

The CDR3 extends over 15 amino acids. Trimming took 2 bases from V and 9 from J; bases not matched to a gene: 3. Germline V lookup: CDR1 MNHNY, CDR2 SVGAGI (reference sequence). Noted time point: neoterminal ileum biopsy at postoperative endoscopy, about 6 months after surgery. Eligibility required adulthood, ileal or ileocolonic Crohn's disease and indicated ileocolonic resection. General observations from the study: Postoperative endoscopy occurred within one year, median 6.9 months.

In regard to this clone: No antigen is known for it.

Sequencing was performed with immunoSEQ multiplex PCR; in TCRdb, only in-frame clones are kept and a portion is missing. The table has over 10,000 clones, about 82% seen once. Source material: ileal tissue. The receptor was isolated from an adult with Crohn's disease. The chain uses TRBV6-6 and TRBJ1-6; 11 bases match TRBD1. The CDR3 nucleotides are TGTGCCAGCAGTTACCCGGGACAGGGGGGTTCACCCCTCCACTTT. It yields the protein CASSYPGQGGSPLHF.